Listed here is a single T cell receptor (beta chain). The target antigen is unknown. The repertoire was sequenced with immunoSEQ multiplex PCR; TCRdb's copy has only in-frame clones and lacks some. The sample includes approximately 130,000 clones, around 90% of them seen just once. This entry belongs to a study of T cell responses to AZD1222 COVID-19 vaccine. Study results and limitations: It was only after the peak T cell response that any repertoires were sampled. Nearly half of spike-specific TCRs reportedly go after variant regions that carry no mutations. Regions 160-218 and 743-854 dominated among vaccine-associated CD4 TCRs spanning spike.

Per germline, CDR1 KGHSH and CDR2 LQKENI. CDR3 length equals 13 residues. J lost 10 bases, V lost 5 bases, and 5 bases had no gene match. The sequences come from peripheral blood, collected 28 days after the second AZD1222 dose. This receptor was taken from an adult who received the AZD1222 COVID-19 vaccine. The chain employs TRBV18 and TRBJ1-6, with 7 bases that match TRBD1. For the CDR3, the DNA is TGTGCCAGCTCAGGGACAGAGGAATCACCCCTCCACTTT. Its protein product is CASSGTEESPLHF.